One and the same sample provided the 22 T cell receptor beta chains below, sequenced in a study of cytomegalovirus exposure and HLA in healthy donors. Researchers ran the PCR with 60 Vbeta and 13 Jbeta primers. The data were produced by immunoSEQ multiplex PCR, yet TCRdb's version contains in-frame clones alone and is incomplete. The sample lists roughly 180,000 clones; over 65% were seen once. Sequencing input: PBMCs. Every receptor here comes from a female donor in good health and CMV-seronegative.

The chain combines TRBV10-3 with TRBJ2-1; possible D gene TRBD1, 6 bases. The V end lost 11 bases, the J end lost 7 bases, and 12 bases lay between the germline ends. The V gene's germline CDR1 is ENHRY and CDR2 SYGVKD. The CDR3 totals 11 residues. The CDR3 loop is CARTQGNEQFF. CDR3 bases: TGTGCCCGAACCCAGGGGAATGAGCAGTTCTTC.

This clone appeared once. V and J are TRBV19 and TRBJ1-2, with D unclear. Between the trimmed V and J ends, which lost 3 bases and 7 bases, there was a span of 18 bases. This CDR3 region has 15 residues. Germline CDR1 LNHDA, CDR2 SQIVND (reference sequence). CDR3 in amino acids: CASSILSAGRGGYTF. Here the CDR3 DNA reads TGTGCCAGTAGTATCTTATCTGCAGGCCGGGGTGGCTACACCTTC.

The gene calls are TRBV5-3 and TRBJ1-2, with 9 bases fitting TRBD1. TRBV5-3 is an open reading frame whose function is uncertain. V gave up 5 bases and J gave up 5 bases; unmatched junction bases: 13. This CDR3 comprises 16 residues. CDR3 DNA sequence: TGTGCCAGAAGTGGACAGGGGAAGATGTTACAGTATGGCTACACCTTC. Translating gives CARSGQGKMLQYGYTF.

This chain links TRBV14 with TRBJ1-4; 8 bases are shared with TRBD1. V dropped 7 bases and J dropped 7; count of bases not matched to a gene: 8. CDR1 and CDR2 from the germline V gene are SGHDN and FVKESK. There are 14 residues in the CDR3. The CDR3 region has the DNA TGTGCCAGCATGGGGGACAGGCTGGGTGAAAAACTGTTTTTT. Protein product: CASMGDRLGEKLFF.

CDR3 bases: TGTGCCAGCAGTTACGCGCAGGGCCACACTGAAGCTTTCTTT. Amino acids: CASSYAQGHTEAFF. V usage is TRBV6-5 and J usage is TRBJ1-1, with D perhaps matching TRBD1 (5 bases). V gave up 2 bases and J gave up 3 bases, with 10 bases separating them. The CDR3 covers 14 residues. Germline V CDR1 and CDR2: MNHEY, SVGAGI.

In this sample, this clone turned up once. The chain links TRBV4-2 to TRBJ2-3, with 9 bases identical to TRBD2. V lost 0 bases to trimming and J lost 5 bases; unmatched junction nucleotides: 6. Germline V gives CDR1 LGHNA, CDR2 YNFKEQ. This CDR3 region has 16 residues. The CDR3 nucleotides are TGTGCCAGCAGCCAAGAGTTAGCGGGGGTCTTAGATACGCAGTATTTT. Translated, it gives CASSQELAGVLDTQYF.

The genes are TRBV6-5 and TRBJ2-4; D is undetermined. The V gene lost 5 bases and the J gene lost 3 bases, with 11 bases spanning the gap. This CDR3 has 14 amino acids. Germline loops: CDR1 MNHEY, CDR2 SVGAGI. CDR3 sequence: CASSARVFKNIQYF. DNA for the CDR3: TGTGCCAGCAGTGCCCGGGTCTTCAAAAACATTCAGTACTTC.

The CDR3 is CASSDSVPQGANTEAFF. The CDR3 nucleotides read TGTGCCAGCTCGGACAGCGTCCCGCAGGGGGCCAACACTGAAGCTTTCTTT. The V gene is TRBV18, the J gene TRBJ1-1; 8 bases line up with TRBD1. Germline trimming cut 6 bases from V and 2 bases from J; bases unmatched to any gene: 14. CDR1 is KGHSH, CDR2 LQKENI, per germline. The CDR3 covers 17 residues.

The table lists this clone with a few counts. This chain connects TRBV10-2 to TRBJ2-5, with D maybe TRBD2 (6 bases). TRBJ2-7 matches the DNA end more closely, so the J call is doubtful. The CDR3 totals 13 residues. From germline, CDR1 is WSHSY and CDR2 SAAADI. CDR3 residues: CASSAGDSYEQYF. Here the CDR3 DNA reads TGCGCCAGCAGTGCCGGGGACTCTTACGAGCAGTACTTC.

This rearrangement joins TRBV11-2 to TRBJ2-5; 14 nucleotides line up with TRBD2. From germline, CDR1 is SGHAT and CDR2 FQNNGV. J lost 11 bases, V lost 10 bases, and 9 bases had no gene match. The length of the CDR3 is 13 residues. CDR3 loop: CATGLAGGGEQYF. In DNA, the CDR3 is TGTGCCACCGGACTAGCGGGAGGTGGGGAGCAGTACTTC.

About this clone: Given the absence of the conserved phenylalanine or tryptophan at the CDR3 end, a read error is likely. V is TRBV5-1 and J is TRBJ1-1, with 8 bases that match TRBD1. The ends lost 2 bases at V and 3 bases at J; junction bases unmatched: 3. The length of the CDR3 is 14 residues. In germline, CDR1 is SGHRS, CDR2 YFSETQ. CDR3 in amino acids: CASSFGQGDTEAFL. The CDR3 DNA sequence: TGCGCCAGCAGCTTCGGACAGGGTGACACTGAAGCTTTCCTT.

The chain couples TRBV21-1 to TRBJ2-2; the table assigns TRBD1, which was not confirmed against the DNA. TRBV21-1 is flagged as a pseudogene. The CDR3 extends over 19 amino acids. The CDR3 loop is CASSNLYNRTQGDTGELFF. The CDR3 bases are TGTGCCAGCAGCAACCTTTATAACAGGACCCAAGGTGACACCGGGGAGCTGTTTTTT.

A note on this clone: Other DNA sequences from this sample encode an identical CDR3 as well. The rearrangement uses TRBV28 and TRBJ2-7, with 8 positions matching TRBD2. Germline CDR1 is MDHEN and CDR2 is SYDVKM. With 7 bases clipped from V and 1 base from J, the junction kept 6 bases outside the gene matches. The CDR3 sequence is 14 residues long. CDR3 in amino acids: CASIRAGGSYEQYF. The CDR3 nucleotides read TGTGCCAGCATACGGGCGGGAGGATCCTACGAGCAGTACTTC.

The chain is built from TRBV5-1 and TRBJ1-4; D perhaps matches TRBD1 (5 bases). This CDR3 spans 16 amino acids. In germline, CDR1 is SGHRS, CDR2 YFSETQ. Trimming shortened V by 3 bases and J by 3 bases, and 15 bases separated the two germline ends. The CDR3: CASSSTLGGANEKLFF. In DNA, the CDR3 is TGCGCCAGCAGCTCTACCCTCGGAGGGGCTAATGAAAAACTGTTTTTT.

This clone has just one count. The chain uses TRBV2 and TRBJ2-7; 9 bases are a match to TRBD2. Losses at the gene ends were 9 bases for V and 3 bases for J; bases not matched to a gene: 6. The CDR3 loop spans 13 amino acids. Germline assignment: CDR1 SNHLY and CDR2 FYNNEI. The CDR3 loop is CASLAGIGYEQYF. The CDR3 DNA is TGTGCCAGTCTAGCGGGGATCGGCTACGAGCAGTACTTC.

The chain uses TRBV5-1 and TRBJ1-2; 8 bases map to TRBD1. This CDR3 comprises 15 residues. The germline gives CDR1 SGHRS, CDR2 YFSETQ. Germline trimming cut 4 bases from V and 4 bases from J; bases unmatched to any gene: 9. The CDR3 bases are TGCGCCAGCAGCCCCGAGGGACAGGCTTCCTATGGCTACACCTTC. Translating it yields CASSPEGQASYGYTF.

This chain uses TRBV5-4 with TRBJ2-3, with D perhaps matching TRBD1 (6 bases). Germline assignment: CDR1 SGHNT and CDR2 YYREEE (reference sequence). This CDR3 has 14 amino acids. The ends were cut back, 4 bases at V and 4 bases at J, with 13 bases in the middle. The CDR3 loop reads CASSPKYRADTQYF. The DNA for the CDR3 is TGTGCCAGCAGCCCAAAGTACAGGGCAGATACGCAGTATTTT.

This clone showed up many times. The genes are TRBV4-3 and TRBJ1-1; the D is unclear. V lost 4 bases and J lost 0, with 12 bases in between. Germline CDR1 and CDR2: LGHNA and YSLEER. This CDR3 is built from 15 residues. In DNA, the CDR3 is TGCGCCAGCAGCCCCGAGAACAGTTTGAACACTGAAGCTTTCTTT. Translation: CASSPENSLNTEAFF.

This clone was counted between two and nine times. V gene TRBV28 combines with J gene TRBJ2-3; no firm D call. The CDR3 consists of 12 residues. The V and J ends lost 1 base and 10 bases respectively, with 9 bases between them. Germline V lookup: CDR1 MDHEN, CDR2 SYDVKM. CDR3 residues: CASSLYGQAQYF. CDR3 bases: TGTGCCAGCAGTTTATATGGCCAGGCGCAGTATTTT.

V and J are TRBV28 and TRBJ1-2; D uncertain. From germline, CDR1 is MDHEN and CDR2 SYDVKM. V dropped 4 bases and J dropped 5 bases, with 17 bases sitting between them. The CDR3 totals 15 residues. The CDR3 coding sequence is TGTGCCAGCAGTTCTCCGTCGAGGCGGGTTTATGGCTACACCTTC. This translates into CASSSPSRRVYGYTF.

The chain links TRBV10-3 to TRBJ1-2; no clear D gene. Per the germline V gene, CDR1 is ENHRY and CDR2 is SYGVKD. Trimming took 3 bases from V and 6 from J, leaving 14 bases between them. CDR3 length: 14 residues. CDR3 sequence (DNA): TGTGCCATCAGTGACCCTGATACAGCTAATGGCTACACCTTC. Translated: CAISDPDTANGYTF.

V usage is TRBV7-6 and J usage is TRBJ1-6, with D possibly matching TRBD1 (5 bases). V was trimmed by 2 bases and J by 7 bases, leaving 12 bases between them. The CDR3 runs 15 residues. Germline lookup yields CDR1 SGHVS and CDR2 FNYEAQ. The CDR3 DNA sequence: TGTGCCAGCAGCTTAAACCCCGGGGGGAATTCACCCCTCCACTTT. Its protein product is CASSLNPGGNSPLHF. Filled out from reference TRBV7-6 and TRBJ1-6, the complete variable domain reads GAGVSQSPRYKVTKRGQDVALRCDPISGHVSLYWYRQALGQGPEFLTYFNYEAQQDKSGLPNDRFSAERPEGSISTLTIQRTEQRDSAMYRCASSLNPGGNSPLHFGNGTRLTVT.